One and the same sample provided the 18 T cell receptor beta chains below, sequenced in a study of T cells in Graves' hyperthyroidism and ophthalmopathy. Researchers amplified the TCR beta CDR3 regions from RNA transcripts. The HTBI primer set drove a first-round RT-PCR of the TCR CDR3. TCRdb processed the multiplex PCR reads anew with MiXCR; each CDR3 protein has one entry. In the table there are 500,000 to 650,000 distinct CDR3 sequences, 14% of which are singletons. The sample taken for sequencing was blood. All receptors derive from a woman aged 40 to 55 with Graves' hyperthyroidism.

The table lists this clonotype with many counts. The chain combines TRBV20-1 with TRBJ2-7, with a possible D match to TRBD2 (6 bases). The CDR3 totals 12 residues. Germline loops: CDR1 DFQATT, CDR2 SNEGSKA (reference sequence). V gave up 6 bases and J gave up 6 bases, with 15 bases separating them. CDR3 in amino acids: CSAHNGGSEQYF. The CDR3 region has the DNA TGCAGTGCCCACAACGGGGGTTCCGAGCAGTACTTC.

Only a few counts were recorded for this clonotype. The chain couples TRBV19 to TRBJ1-2, with D possibly matching TRBD1 (6 bases). The CDR3 consists of 12 residues. Germline V gene data show CDR1 as LNHDA and CDR2 as SQIVND (reference sequence). V lost 8 bases and J lost 2, with 9 bases in between. The CDR3: CASRTANYGYTF. CDR3 coding DNA: TGTGCCAGTCGGACAGCCAACTATGGCTACACCTTC.

Worth noting for this clonotype: Given a much more abundant clone one base away, this may be a read error. The J gene is TRBJ2-7, the V gene TRBV20-1; 9 positions agree with TRBD2. Germline lookup yields CDR1 DFQATT and CDR2 SNEGSKA (reference sequence). The trim removed 3 bases at V and 7 bases at J, leaving 7 bases unmatched. The CDR3 sequence is 13 residues long. The CDR3 is CSASGSGSWEQYF. CDR3 bases: TGCAGTGCTAGTGGTAGCGGGAGCTGGGAGCAGTACTTC.

This clonotype occurred a few times. J is TRBJ2-3 and V is TRBV15; 9 bases agree with TRBD1. There are 17 residues in the CDR3. Trimming at V came to 0 bases and at J to 3 bases, leaving 7 bases not matched to a gene. Germline V gene data show CDR1 as LNHNV and CDR2 as YYDKDF (reference sequence). The CDR3 nucleotides read TGTGCCACCAGCAGAGACCAGACAGGGGGGTGGACAGATACGCAGTATTTT. It is translated as CATSRDQTGGWTDTQYF.

This clonotype was counted at least ten times. The V gene is TRBV27, the J gene TRBJ2-7, with a possible D match to TRBD1 (5 bases). The CDR3 extends over 13 amino acids. The V end lost 6 bases, the J end lost 3 bases, and 12 bases lay between the germline ends. Germline CDR1 MNHEY, CDR2 SMNVEV (reference sequence). CDR3 sequence (DNA): TGTGCCAGCAGCTTAAGGGGATTCTACGAGCAGTACTTC. Translation: CASSLRGFYEQYF.

This sequence joins TRBV19 and TRBJ2-1; D possibly uses TRBD1 or TRBD2 (5 bases each). In germline, CDR1 is LNHDA, CDR2 SQIVND (reference sequence). V gave up 3 bases and J gave up 2 bases, with 11 bases separating them. The CDR3 has 15 amino acids. CDR3: CASSMGPETYNEQFF. DNA for the CDR3: TGTGCCAGTAGTATGGGACCAGAAACCTACAATGAGCAGTTCTTC.

This clonotype was observed many times. The chain has TRBV27 and TRBJ1-5; D is ambiguous. Germline lookup yields CDR1 MNHEY and CDR2 SMNVEV (reference sequence). The CDR3 totals 14 residues. V gave up 6 bases and J gave up 1 base, with 10 bases separating them. The CDR3 loop is CASSGSGSNQPQHF. The CDR3 DNA is TGTGCCAGCAGCGGCAGCGGGAGCAATCAGCCCCAGCATTTT.

This clonotype was seen ten or more times. The CDR3 spells CASSPVDSTYEQYF. Here the CDR3 DNA reads TGTGCCAGCTCACCAGTGGACAGTACCTACGAGCAGTACTTC. The V call is TRBV18, the J call TRBJ2-7; D might be TRBD1 (6 bases). The CDR3 length is 14 residues. Germline values: CDR1 KGHSH, CDR2 LQKENI. Trimming removed 2 bases from V and 2 bases from J, with 10 bases in between.

A few counts support this clonotype. This chain connects TRBV4-1 to TRBJ1-2; possible D gene TRBD1, 5 bases. The CDR3 totals 15 residues. Trimming cost V 4 bases and J 4 bases, with 16 bases left between them. Germline-derived CDR1 and CDR2 are MGHRA and YSYEKL. This CDR3 is CASSLQWGELYGYTF. CDR3 coding DNA: TGCGCCAGCAGCCTACAGTGGGGGGAGCTCTATGGCTACACCTTC.

Concerning this clonotype itself: This could be a read error, since a much larger clone is one nucleotide away. Without the conserved terminal phenylalanine or tryptophan, this CDR3 likely stems from a read error. The rearrangement joins TRBV5-6 to TRBJ1-1; a possible D gene is TRBD1 (5 bases). Germline CDR1 reads SGHDT; CDR2 reads YYEEEE. The CDR3 length is 17 residues. V dropped 6 bases and J dropped 5 bases, with 26 bases sitting between them. CDR3 nucleotides: TGTGCCAGCACCGACTGGGGGGTTCAGGTCCGCCTAACTGAAGCTTTCCTT. Protein sequence: CASTDWGVQVRLTEAFL.

This clonotype has a count of ten or more. CDR3 amino acids: CASSPGQLFSGANVLTF. CDR3 nucleotides: TGTGCCAGCAGCCCGGGACAGCTATTCTCTGGGGCCAACGTCCTGACTTTC. The V gene is TRBV28, the J gene TRBJ2-6; 7 positions match TRBD1. The CDR3 consists of 17 residues. After removal of 6 bases from V and 0 bases from J, the junction contained 8 bases not matched to a gene. Looked up from germline, CDR1 is MDHEN and CDR2 is SYDVKM.

This clonotype was counted ten times or more. A much larger clone is a single base away; this may be a read error. J is TRBJ2-7 and V is TRBV2; 10 bases match TRBD1. With V trimmed by 8 bases and J by 4 bases, 17 bases remained unmatched. The germline gives CDR1 SNHLY, CDR2 FYNNEI. This CDR3 has 17 residues. CDR3 DNA sequence: TGTGCCAGCGGTCTGGACAGGGGGTCCAACTTCCCGTACGAGCAGTACTTC. Its protein product is CASGLDRGSNFPYEQYF.

This clonotype was observed at least ten times. The chain joins TRBV24-1 to TRBJ2-2; the D gene is possibly TRBD1 (5 bases). The V and J ends lost 1 base and 7 bases respectively, with 9 bases between them. The CDR3 totals 14 residues. The germline V gene encodes CDR1 KGHDR and CDR2 SFDVKD. CDR3 coding DNA: TGTGCCACCAGTGATTTTCAGGGTGTCGGGGAGCTGTTTTTT. This codes for CATSDFQGVGELFF.

This clonotype was seen many times. V and J are TRBV30 and TRBJ1-4, with D possibly TRBD1 on 5 matching bases. Trimming cost V 3 bases and J 7 bases, with 18 bases left between them. CDR1 is GTSNPN and CDR2 is SVGIG in the germline V gene (reference sequence). This CDR3 comprises 15 residues. In nucleotides, the CDR3 is TGTGCCTGGAGGTCGACAGTCCCGGTCTCTGAAAAACTGTTTTTT. The encoded protein is CAWRSTVPVSEKLFF.

This clonotype has a count of ten or more. The rearrangement uses TRBV7-9 and TRBJ2-5; perhaps TRBD2 as D (5 bases). From germline, CDR1 is SEHNR and CDR2 FQNEAQ (reference sequence). Trimming shortened V by 5 bases and J by 5 bases, and 21 bases separated the two germline ends. This CDR3 has 16 amino acids. The CDR3 loop is CASSPPYLIRGETQYF. In DNA, the CDR3 is TGTGCCAGCAGCCCACCTTACCTGATCCGCGGGGAGACCCAGTACTTC.

The genes are TRBV7-6 and TRBJ1-5; D remains ambiguous. V was pared by 1 base and J by 3 bases, with 7 bases between. The CDR3 runs to 14 residues. Germline V gene sequence: CDR1 SGHVS, CDR2 FNYEAQ. The CDR3 is CASSLGGINQPQHF. For the CDR3, the DNA is TGTGCCAGCAGCTTAGGAGGTATCAATCAGCCCCAGCATTTT.

The rearrangement links TRBV5-1 to TRBJ2-5; 7 nucleotides agree with TRBD1. Germline CDR1 and CDR2: SGHRS and YFSETQ. V lost 3 bases and J lost 2; bases outside the gene matches: 7. The CDR3 has 15 residues. In nucleotides, the CDR3 is TGCGCCAGCAGCTCCAGAGGGACAGTGCAAGAGACCCAGTACTTC. Protein product: CASSSRGTVQETQYF.

Concerning this clonotype: A read error may be the cause here, since a much bigger clone is one base away. The chain has TRBV13 and TRBJ1-1; no clear D gene. The V gene's germline CDR1 is PRHDT and CDR2 FYEKMQ (reference sequence). V was clipped by 5 bases and J by 8 bases, with 15 bases between them. The CDR3 is 13 residues long. CDR3 nucleotides: TGTGCCAGCAGCCTTGCGATAGGAACCGAAGCTTTCTTT. Protein sequence: CASSLAIGTEAFF.